The 28 T cell receptor beta chains below were found in one sample sequenced in a study of T cell repertoires in cytomegalovirus infection. These receptors have no identified antigens. TCRdb recomputed calls from the reads with MiXCR, one row per CDR3 protein. The repertoire holds 800,000 to 950,000 distinct CDR3 sequences, with approximately 32% as singletons. Sequenced here: cultured CD8+ T cells from PBMCs, sampled from culture after CMV antigen stimulation. The receptors shown here come from a human donor in good health (CMV status not recorded). Some clones in this sample may be carry-over from other donors' samples.

The CDR3 region is CATSRDRTSGTDTQYF. CDR3 nucleotides: TGTGCCACCAGCAGAGACCGGACTAGCGGCACAGATACGCAGTATTTT. This chain uses TRBV15 with TRBJ2-3, with 9 bases identical to TRBD2. The trim removed 0 bases at V and 1 base at J, leaving 2 bases unmatched. The germline gives CDR1 LNHNV, CDR2 YYDKDF (reference sequence). The CDR3 loop spans 16 amino acids.

The chain is built from TRBV7-9 and TRBJ1-2, with a possible D match to TRBD1 (5 bases). The CDR3 consists of 13 residues. V lost 5 bases, J lost 8 bases, and 15 bases lay in between. Germline values: CDR1 SEHNR, CDR2 FQNEAQ (reference sequence). The CDR3 here is CASSRGELKGYTF. In DNA, the CDR3 is TGTGCCAGCAGCCGGGGGGAATTGAAGGGCTACACCTTC.

This clonotype has a handful of counts. The chain combines TRBV7-9 with TRBJ2-1; D possibly corresponds to TRBD1 (5 bases). The CDR3 contains 13 residues. V lost 11 bases and J 8 bases, leaving 19 bases between the germline ends. CDR1 and CDR2 from the germline V gene are SEHNR and FQNEAQ (reference sequence). The CDR3 loop is CAAHGARSDEQFF. CDR3 nucleotides: TGTGCCGCACATGGGGCACGGTCGGATGAGCAGTTCTTC.

The chain combines TRBV6-6 with TRBJ2-7, with 9 bases that match TRBD1. The CDR3 contains 17 residues. Trimming at V came to 2 bases and at J to 3 bases, leaving 11 bases not matched to a gene. Germline CDR1 reads MNHNY; CDR2 reads SVGAGI (reference sequence). The CDR3 nucleotides are TGTGCCAGCAGTTACATGATCGGACAGGGGTCGGACTACGAGCAGTACTTC. It translates to CASSYMIGQGSDYEQYF.

This sequence joins TRBV28 and TRBJ1-2; weak D call: TRBD1 (5 bases). V lost 7 bases and J 2 bases, leaving 11 bases between the germline ends. The germline gives CDR1 MDHEN, CDR2 SYDVKM. This CDR3 spans 13 amino acids. The CDR3 loop reads CASTIAGNYGYTF. The CDR3 DNA reads as TGTGCCAGCACCATCGCAGGGAACTATGGCTACACCTTC.

This clonotype was observed once. V gene TRBV6-2 or TRBV6-3 combines with J gene TRBJ2-1; the D is unclear. The CDR3 contains 15 residues. Looked up from germline, CDR1 is MNHEY and CDR2 is SVGEGT. The V gene lost 5 bases and the J gene lost 3 bases, with 14 bases spanning the gap. The CDR3 nucleotides read TGTGCCAGCAGTCCAGGAACGAACTACTACAATGAGCAGTTCTTC. This sequence encodes CASSPGTNYYNEQFF.

V is TRBV27 and J is TRBJ2-3; TRBD2 matches 7 bases. Germline trimming cut 8 bases from V and 0 bases from J; bases unmatched to any gene: 5. The CDR3 contains 14 residues. Looked up from germline, CDR1 is MNHEY and CDR2 is SMNVEV (reference sequence). CDR3 nucleotide sequence: TGTGCCAGCGGGTATAGCGGGAGCACAGATACGCAGTATTTT. This gives the protein CASGYSGSTDTQYF.

The J gene is TRBJ1-2, the V gene TRBV4-1; no firm D call. The CDR3 is made up of 12 amino acids. In germline, CDR1 is MGHRA, CDR2 YSYEKL. Between the trimmed V and J ends, which lost 1 base and 8 bases, there was a span of 8 bases. The CDR3 sequence is CASSQGGGGYTF. The CDR3 DNA follows: TGCGCCAGCAGCCAAGGGGGAGGCGGCTACACCTTC.

This clonotype was picked up many times. The rearrangement joins TRBV7-2 to TRBJ2-5; 10 positions agree with TRBD2. This CDR3 has 15 residues. V shed 5 bases and J 5 bases; nucleotides not matched to a gene: 8. Germline assignment: CDR1 SGHTA and CDR2 FQGNSA. The CDR3 protein is CASSAVTSGVETQYF. As DNA, the CDR3 is TGTGCCAGCAGCGCCGTCACTAGCGGGGTGGAGACCCAGTACTTC.

V and J are TRBV27 and TRBJ1-5; D not certain. The CDR3 length is 13 residues. V was clipped by 3 bases and J by 9 bases, with 12 bases between them. From germline, CDR1 is MNHEY and CDR2 SMNVEV (reference sequence). The CDR3 bases are TGTGCCAGCAGTTTGGAGGAATACGGGCCCCAGCATTTT. Its translation is CASSLEEYGPQHF.

In this sample, this clonotype turned up a few times. The chain uses TRBV12-3 or TRBV12-4 and TRBJ2-7; D call uncertain. With 2 bases removed from V and 3 bases from J, the gap between germline ends came to 5 bases. The CDR3 contains 12 residues. CDR3 sequence reads: CASSLTVYEQYF. The CDR3 DNA sequence: TGTGCCAGCAGTTTAACTGTCTACGAGCAGTACTTC.

In this sample, this clonotype turned up many times. The chain uses TRBV7-6 and TRBJ2-3; 12 bases agree with TRBD2. V shed 3 bases, J shed 2 bases, and the junction held 3 bases outside the gene matches. The CDR3 has 16 amino acids. Germline CDR1 and CDR2: SGHVS and FNYEAQ. The CDR3 sequence is CASSFSSGGATDTQYF. DNA for the CDR3: TGTGCCAGCAGCTTCTCTAGCGGGGGGGCCACAGATACGCAGTATTTT.

In this sample, this clonotype turned up many times. V usage is TRBV28 and J usage is TRBJ1-5; D gene unclear. Germline loops: CDR1 MDHEN, CDR2 SYDVKM. V dropped 4 bases and J dropped 5 bases, with 15 bases sitting between them. The CDR3 extends over 15 amino acids. The CDR3 nucleotides are TGTGCCAGCAGTTCTCCCATAATGGGTGATCAGCCCCAGCATTTT. It specifies CASSSPIMGDQPQHF.

This clonotype was detected ten times or more. The V and J genes are TRBV6-1 and TRBJ2-1, with TRBD2 matching 13 bases. V was clipped by 3 bases and J by 1 base; unmatched bases: 3. Per germline, CDR1 MNHNS and CDR2 SASEGT. CDR3 size: 17 residues. CDR3 DNA sequence: TGTGCCAGCAGTGAGGGGACTAGCGGGACTTCCTACAATGAGCAGTTCTTC. Its protein product is CASSEGTSGTSYNEQFF.

The V gene is TRBV20-1, the J gene TRBJ2-1, with 9 nucleotides matching TRBD1. The CDR3 runs to 13 residues. The V gene end was trimmed by 7 bases and the J gene end by 8 bases; junction bases not matched to a gene: 9. The germline V gene has CDR1 DFQATT and CDR2 SNEGSKA (reference sequence). The CDR3 nucleotides are TGCAGTGGGGGACAGGGTTTTTTCTATGAGCAGTTCTTC. This translates into CSGGQGFFYEQFF.

This clonotype was found a few times. V and J are TRBV12-3 or TRBV12-4 and TRBJ1-5, with D tentatively TRBD1 (5 bases). The V end was cut by 7 bases, the J end by 1 base, with 14 bases between. The length of the CDR3 is 15 residues. The CDR3 spells CASNIGRTSNQPQHF. The DNA of the CDR3 is TGTGCCAGCAACATCGGACGGACAAGCAATCAGCCCCAGCATTTT.

This clonotype has only a few counts. This chain links TRBV7-9 with TRBJ2-5; 9 bases match TRBD1. Germline values: CDR1 SEHNR, CDR2 FQNEAQ (reference sequence). The CDR3 runs to 17 residues. The V segment lost 5 bases and the J segment 4 bases; nucleotides outside the gene matches: 14. The CDR3 region is CASSPILGTGIGETQYF. The CDR3 region has the DNA TGTGCCAGCAGCCCTATCCTCGGGACAGGGATAGGAGAGACCCAGTACTTC.

Only a few counts were recorded for this clonotype. CDR3 sequence reads: CSARDYSPLHF. In DNA, the CDR3 is TGCAGTGCTAGAGATTATTCACCCCTCCACTTT. The chain couples TRBV20-1 to TRBJ1-6; no firm D call. The germline CDR1 and CDR2 sequences are DFQATT and SNEGSKA (reference sequence). CDR3 length: 11 residues. With 0 bases removed from V and 8 bases from J, the gap between germline ends came to 2 bases.

The rearrangement joins TRBV14 to TRBJ1-5, with D unclear. Trimming removed 3 bases at V and 2 bases at J, with 14 bases between. This CDR3 is 16 amino acids long. The germline V gene has CDR1 SGHDN and CDR2 FVKESK. CDR3 in amino acids: CASSQLGFQGNQPQHF. The DNA for the CDR3 is TGTGCCAGCAGCCAGTTAGGTTTCCAGGGCAATCAGCCCCAGCATTTT.

This clonotype was observed a few times. The chain joins TRBV6-6 to TRBJ2-1; possibly TRBD2 for D (7 bases). The germline V and J ends were trimmed by 2 bases and 6 bases, with 17 bases remaining between them. Germline V lookup: CDR1 MNHNY, CDR2 SVGAGI (reference sequence). The length of the CDR3 is 16 residues. The CDR3: CASSYLVGGRLNEQFF. The CDR3, as DNA: TGTGCCAGCAGTTACCTGGTGGGGGGGCGGCTCAATGAGCAGTTCTTC.

This clonotype was seen many times. The J gene is TRBJ2-3, the V gene TRBV7-9; 9 nucleotides line up with TRBD2. V shed 3 bases, J shed 5 bases, and the junction held 9 bases outside the gene matches. CDR1 SEHNR and CDR2 FQNEAQ come from the germline V gene (reference sequence). The CDR3 length is 16 residues. For the CDR3, the DNA is TGTGCCAGCAGCTTCGTTGCGGGGGGGCCTATAGATACGCAGTATTTT. Encoded protein: CASSFVAGGPIDTQYF.

The chain combines TRBV4-1 with TRBJ2-3; D unclear. The CDR3 is 14 residues long. Germline lookup yields CDR1 MGHRA and CDR2 YSYEKL. The germline V and J ends were trimmed by 3 bases and 3 bases, with 10 bases remaining between them. The CDR3 loop reads CASSHYQGTDTQYF. Written as DNA, the CDR3 is TGCGCCAGCAGCCATTATCAAGGGACAGATACGCAGTATTTT.

CDR3 bases: TGTGCCAGCAGTTTCATTACTAGCGGGGATAACACCGGGGAGCTGTTTTTT. Translating it yields CASSFITSGDNTGELFF. The V call is TRBV12-3 or TRBV12-4, the J call TRBJ2-2, with 10 bases aligning to TRBD2. The CDR3 covers 17 residues. V lost 3 bases to trimming and J lost 2 bases; unmatched junction nucleotides: 6.

This clonotype was counted a few times. The V and J genes are TRBV6-1 and TRBJ1-3; a weak D match, TRBD1 (6 bases). The germline V gene has CDR1 MNHNS and CDR2 SASEGT. This CDR3 spans 15 amino acids. V lost 1 base and J lost 4, with 11 bases in between. For the CDR3, the DNA is TGTGCCAGCAGTGAAGGACCGGGACACGGAAACACCATATATTTT. It specifies CASSEGPGHGNTIYF.

This chain uses TRBV7-9 with TRBJ2-2; D ambiguous. The CDR3 loop spans 13 amino acids. Germline CDR1 SEHNR, CDR2 FQNEAQ (reference sequence). V was cut by 3 bases and J by 2 bases, with 4 bases left in between. The CDR3 coding sequence is TGTGCCAGCAGCTTCGATAACACCGGGGAGCTGTTTTTT. It encodes CASSFDNTGELFF.

The chain recombines TRBV20-1 with TRBJ1-6; tentatively, D is TRBD1 (5 bases). V gave up 0 bases and J gave up 7 bases, with 13 bases separating them. The CDR3 is 15 amino acids. In germline, CDR1 is DFQATT, CDR2 SNEGSKA (reference sequence). The DNA of the CDR3 is TGCAGTGCTAGAGACCTAACGGACACCAATTCACCCCTCCACTTT. Amino acids: CSARDLTDTNSPLHF.

The genes are TRBV14 and TRBJ2-1; D not resolved. V was cut by 4 bases and J by 5 bases, with 6 bases left in between. There are 12 residues in the CDR3. The germline V gene encodes CDR1 SGHDN and CDR2 FVKESK. CDR3 bases: TGTGCCAGCAGCCGGACCCACAATGAGCAGTTCTTC. Protein product: CASSRTHNEQFF.

Points on this clonotype: At one boundary the junction diverges from the germline segment, which might be a read error. This chain joins TRBV7-6 and TRBJ2-5; no firm D call. Germline assignment: CDR1 SGHVS and CDR2 FNYEAQ. The CDR3 contains 13 residues. As DNA, the CDR3 is TGTGCCAACAGCTTAATCCCCCAGGAGACCCAGAACTTC. This encodes CANSLIPQETQNF.